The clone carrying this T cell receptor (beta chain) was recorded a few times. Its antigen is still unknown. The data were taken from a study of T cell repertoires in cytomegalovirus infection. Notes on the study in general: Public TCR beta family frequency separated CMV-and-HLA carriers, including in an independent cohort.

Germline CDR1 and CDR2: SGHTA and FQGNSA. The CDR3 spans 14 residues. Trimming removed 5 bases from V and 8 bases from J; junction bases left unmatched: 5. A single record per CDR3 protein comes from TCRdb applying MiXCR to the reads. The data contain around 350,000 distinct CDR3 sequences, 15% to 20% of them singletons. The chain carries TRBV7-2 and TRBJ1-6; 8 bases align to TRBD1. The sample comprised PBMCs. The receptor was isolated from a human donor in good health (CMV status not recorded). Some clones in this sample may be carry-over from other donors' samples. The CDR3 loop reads CASSQTGGDSPLHF. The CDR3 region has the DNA TGTGCCAGCAGCCAAACAGGGGGGGATTCACCCCTCCACTTT.